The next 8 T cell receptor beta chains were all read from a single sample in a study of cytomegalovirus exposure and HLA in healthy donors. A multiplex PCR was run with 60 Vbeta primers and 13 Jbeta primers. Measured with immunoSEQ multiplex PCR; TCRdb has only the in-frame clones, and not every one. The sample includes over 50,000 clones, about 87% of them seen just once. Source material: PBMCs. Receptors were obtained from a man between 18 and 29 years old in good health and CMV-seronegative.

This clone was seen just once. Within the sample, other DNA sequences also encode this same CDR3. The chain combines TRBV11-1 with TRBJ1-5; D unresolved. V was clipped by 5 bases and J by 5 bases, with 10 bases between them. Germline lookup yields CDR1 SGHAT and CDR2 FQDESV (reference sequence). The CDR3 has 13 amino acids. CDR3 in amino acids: CASSPNRDQPQHF. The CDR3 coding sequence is TGTGCCAGCAGCCCGAACCGCGATCAGCCCCAGCATTTT.

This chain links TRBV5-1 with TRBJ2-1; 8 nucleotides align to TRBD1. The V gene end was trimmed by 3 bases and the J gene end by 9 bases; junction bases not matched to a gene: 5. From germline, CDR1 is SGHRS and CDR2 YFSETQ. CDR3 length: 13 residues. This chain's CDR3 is CASSSDRAFEQFF. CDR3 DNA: TGCGCCAGCAGCTCGGACAGGGCTTTTGAGCAGTTCTTC.

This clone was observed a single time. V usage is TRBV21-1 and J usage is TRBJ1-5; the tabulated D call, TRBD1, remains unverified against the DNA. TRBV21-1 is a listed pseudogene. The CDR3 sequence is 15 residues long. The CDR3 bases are TGTGCCAGCAGCAATTTGTGGCAGGGCAATCAGCCCCAGCATTTT. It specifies CASSNLWQGNQPQHF.

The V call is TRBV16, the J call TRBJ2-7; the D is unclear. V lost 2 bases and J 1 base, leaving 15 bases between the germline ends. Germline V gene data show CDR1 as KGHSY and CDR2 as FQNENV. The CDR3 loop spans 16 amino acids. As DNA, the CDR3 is TGTGCCAGCAGCCAAAGAGAAACGAGTTTTTCCTACGAGCAGTACTTC. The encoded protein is CASSQRETSFSYEQYF.

Here the CDR3 reads CASSQNSAGENEQFF. The CDR3 DNA sequence: TGTGCCAGCAGTCAAAATTCGGCAGGGGAGAATGAGCAGTTCTTC. This rearrangement joins TRBV28 to TRBJ2-1; D is perhaps TRBD1 (6 bases). This CDR3 spans 15 amino acids. CDR1 MDHEN and CDR2 SYDVKM come from the germline V gene. Trimming pared 5 bases from V and 7 bases from J, leaving 18 bases between.

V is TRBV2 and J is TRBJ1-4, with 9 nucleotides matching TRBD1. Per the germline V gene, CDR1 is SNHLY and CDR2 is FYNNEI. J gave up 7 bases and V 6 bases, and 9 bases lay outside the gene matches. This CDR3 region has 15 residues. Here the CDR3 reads CASSTGGGVGEKLFF. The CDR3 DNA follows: TGTGCCAGCAGCACAGGGGGCGGGGTTGGTGAAAAACTGTTTTTT.

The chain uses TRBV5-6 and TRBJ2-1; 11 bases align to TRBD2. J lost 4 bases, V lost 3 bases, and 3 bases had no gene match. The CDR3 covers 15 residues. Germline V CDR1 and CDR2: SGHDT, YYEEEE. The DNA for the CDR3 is TGTGCCAGCAGCTGGGGGACTAGCGGTTACAATGAGCAGTTCTTC. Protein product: CASSWGTSGYNEQFF.

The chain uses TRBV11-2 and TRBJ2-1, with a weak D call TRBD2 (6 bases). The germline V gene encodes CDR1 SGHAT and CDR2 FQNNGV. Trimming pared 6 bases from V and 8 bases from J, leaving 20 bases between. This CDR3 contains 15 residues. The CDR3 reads CASRALRDSVHEQFF. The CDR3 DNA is TGTGCCAGCAGGGCCCTCCGGGACTCCGTCCATGAGCAGTTCTTC.